This T cell receptor beta chain was found in a study of CD8 T cells in ankylosing spondylitis. Findings and caveats of the study: Clones tied to disease were said to be significantly enriched in matched ankylosing spondylitis synovial fluid.

The authors made TCR beta libraries by quantitative 5'-RACE with molecular barcodes. TCRdb passed the 5' RACE reads through MiXCR, listing each CDR3 protein once. The data contain 130,000 to 150,000 distinct CDR3 sequences, roughly 8.3% of them singletons. The V gene lost 2 bases and the J gene lost 4 bases, with 12 bases spanning the gap. CDR3 size: 15 residues. Germline CDR1 is SGHRS and CDR2 is YFSETQ. This clonotype appeared a few times. Its specificity is unknown. The rearrangement joins TRBV5-1 to TRBJ2-2, with a weak D call TRBD2 (6 bases). The origin of this receptor is a male donor with ankylosing spondylitis. The material sequenced was synovial fluid, either unsorted or a sorted T cell fraction (not recorded which). The CDR3 region is CASSFELGSTGELFF. The CDR3, as DNA: TGCGCCAGCAGCTTCGAGCTCGGGAGCACCGGGGAGCTGTTTTTT.